A single T cell receptor beta chain is shown here with its context. The record originates from a study of shared clonotypes between healthy human individuals. Study overall: Researchers drew samples from a couple of women and a few men aged 18 to 49.

Healthy HIV-negative adults with no recent acute infections or vaccinations were recruited as donors. Unsorted material relied on about 90 million PBMCs as the source of genomic DNA. Among the unsorted PBMC samples, replicate PCRs used about 310 ng DNA, 31,000 or so T cell genomes. The repertoire was sequenced with immunoSEQ multiplex PCR; TCRdb's copy has only in-frame clones and lacks some. The sample lists about 510,000 clones, 75% to 80% occurring once. CDR3 length equals 16 residues. The germline V gene encodes CDR1 SGHAT and CDR2 FQNNGV. Trimming removed 1 base from V and 5 bases from J; junction bases left unmatched: 8.

The receptor was isolated from a woman in her 40s in good health. Some clones in this sample may be carry-over from other donors' samples. The chain couples TRBV11-2 to TRBJ2-3; 8 nucleotides align to TRBD2. Sequences were obtained from PBMCs. The CDR3 spells CASSLGRGLEKDTQYF. As DNA, the CDR3 is TGTGCCAGCAGCTTAGGAAGGGGACTAGAGAAAGATACGCAGTATTTT.